This TCR beta chain is drawn from a study of blood T cells in healthy people across ages. The study, taken as a whole, reports: Both naive CD4+ cell counts and diversity were greater in long-lived donors than in aged donors. Roughly linearly, TCR beta diversity per million T cells fell as age increased.

In the case of this clonotype: Antigen unknown.

The use of a sample-barcoded 5' primer and a J-beta primer mix characterized a second PCR of roughly 6 to 12 cycles. One entry per CDR3 protein, called by TCRdb with MiXCR from the 5' RACE reads. The sample lists roughly 1.5 million distinct CDR3 sequences, roughly 43% occurring once. The CDR3 has 14 amino acids. CDR1 and CDR2 (germline): MNHEY, SVGEGT. Sequences were obtained from blood. This chain joins TRBV6-2 or TRBV6-3 and TRBJ2-5, with TRBD2 identical over 7 bases. The closer fit of TRBJ2-7 to the DNA end suggests the J call may be wrong. The clonotype comes from a woman younger than 30 in good health. The CDR3 loop reads CASTDVASGYEQYF. CDR3 bases: TGTGCCAGCACCGACGTGGCTAGCGGCTACGAGCAGTACTTC.